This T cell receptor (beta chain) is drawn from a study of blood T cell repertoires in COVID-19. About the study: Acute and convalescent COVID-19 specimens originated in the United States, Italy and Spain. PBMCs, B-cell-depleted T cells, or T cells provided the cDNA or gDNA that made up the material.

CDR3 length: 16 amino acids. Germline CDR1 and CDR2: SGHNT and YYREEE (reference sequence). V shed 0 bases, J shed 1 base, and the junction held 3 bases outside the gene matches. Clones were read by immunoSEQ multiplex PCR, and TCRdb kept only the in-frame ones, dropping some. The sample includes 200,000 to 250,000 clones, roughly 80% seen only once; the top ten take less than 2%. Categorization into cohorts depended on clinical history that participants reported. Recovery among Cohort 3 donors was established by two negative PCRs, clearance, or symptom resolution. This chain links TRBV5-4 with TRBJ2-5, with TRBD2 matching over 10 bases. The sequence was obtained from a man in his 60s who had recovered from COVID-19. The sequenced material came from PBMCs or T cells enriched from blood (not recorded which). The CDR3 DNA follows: TGTGCCAGCAGCTTGGGAGCGGGGGGGCGCCAAGAGACCCAGTACTTC. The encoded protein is CASSLGAGGRQETQYF.